These 15 T cell receptor beta chains came from one sample sequenced in a study of T cell responses to AZD1222 COVID-19 vaccine. Generated by immunoSEQ multiplex PCR, the TCRdb table keeps only in-frame clones and is missing some. The table lists 70,000 to 95,000 clones, 85% to 95% of them singletons, with roughly 12% in the top ten. The material was peripheral blood, obtained 28 days after the second AZD1222 dose. These receptors came from an adult who received the AZD1222 COVID-19 vaccine.

The chain is built from TRBV6-2 or TRBV6-3 and TRBJ1-5; no firm D call. V gave up 5 bases and J gave up 9 bases, with 14 bases separating them. Germline CDR1 MNHEY, CDR2 SVGEGT. The CDR3 has 13 residues. The CDR3 sequence: CASSARTAAPQHF. Here the CDR3 DNA reads TGTGCCAGCAGTGCCAGGACCGCCGCGCCCCAGCATTTT.

This clone came up once. V usage is TRBV9 and J usage is TRBJ1-6, with D maybe TRBD1 (6 bases). V was pared by 4 bases and J by 7 bases, with 18 bases between. The germline V gene encodes CDR1 SGDLS and CDR2 YYNGEE. This CDR3 has 16 residues. CDR3: CASSPSRGQRNSPLHF. In DNA form, the CDR3 reads TGTGCCAGCAGCCCATCCCGGGGGCAGAGGAATTCACCCCTCCACTTT.

This clone was seen ten or more times. The CDR3 reads CATSDRTGDYYEQYF. The CDR3 coding sequence is TGTGCCACCAGTGATAGGACAGGGGACTACTACGAGCAGTACTTC. The rearrangement uses TRBV24-1 and TRBJ2-7, with TRBD1 matching 9 bases. The germline V gene encodes CDR1 KGHDR and CDR2 SFDVKD. Germline trimming cut 3 bases from V and 3 bases from J; bases unmatched to any gene: 5. The CDR3 consists of 15 residues.

The chain joins TRBV2 to TRBJ1-6; D not certain. Germline V CDR1 and CDR2: SNHLY, FYNNEI. V shed 3 bases and J shed 7 bases, with 4 bases lying between them. This CDR3 comprises 12 residues. The CDR3 here is CASSDWNSPLHF. The CDR3 DNA follows: TGTGCCAGCAGTGATTGGAATTCACCCCTCCACTTT.

The chain employs TRBV30 and TRBJ2-7; D perhaps matches TRBD2 (6 bases). Germline-derived CDR1 and CDR2 are GTSNPN and SVGIG (reference sequence). CDR3 length: 20 residues. Trimming took off 0 bases at V and 1 base at J, with 28 bases between the two ends. The CDR3 nucleotides read TGTGCCTGGAGTGTACGGGGGATGGGATCGGGGATCCTCTCATCCTACGAGCAGTACTTC. Protein sequence: CAWSVRGMGSGILSSYEQYF.

The chain employs TRBV7-6 and TRBJ2-1; the match to TRBD1 covers 10 bases. The length of the CDR3 is 15 residues. The V gene end was trimmed by 1 base and the J gene end by 5 bases; junction bases not matched to a gene: 2. Germline CDR1 reads SGHVS; CDR2 reads FNYEAQ. CDR3 loop: CASSLVGTGDNEQFF. In DNA form, the CDR3 reads TGTGCCAGCAGCTTAGTGGGGACAGGGGACAATGAGCAGTTCTTC.

The V call is TRBV28, the J call TRBJ1-6; maybe TRBD1 (5 bases). The CDR3 runs 14 residues. Looked up from germline, CDR1 is MDHEN and CDR2 is SYDVKM. With 6 bases removed from V and 4 bases from J, the gap between germline ends came to 10 bases. DNA for the CDR3: TGTGCCAGCAGGACAGACGGATATAATTCACCCCTCCACTTT. This gives the protein CASRTDGYNSPLHF.

This CDR3 is CASSLRSTGGGNTIYF. The CDR3 nucleotides are TGTGCCAGCAGCCTCCGCTCGACAGGTGGTGGAAACACCATATATTTT. V is TRBV6-2 or TRBV6-3 and J is TRBJ1-3; D perhaps matches TRBD1 (6 bases). The V gene lost 6 bases and the J gene lost 3 bases, with 18 bases spanning the gap. Looked up from germline, CDR1 is MNHEY and CDR2 is SVGEGT. The CDR3 is 16 residues long.

The chain links TRBV18 to TRBJ1-2; D is perhaps TRBD1 (6 bases). This CDR3 is built from 16 residues. The germline CDR1 and CDR2 sequences are KGHSH and LQKENI. Trimming left V 3 bases short and J 2 bases short, with 16 bases between. This CDR3 reads CASSPSGAGANYGYTF. In DNA, the CDR3 is TGTGCCAGCTCACCCTCGGGAGCAGGGGCGAACTATGGCTACACCTTC.

The chain recombines TRBV4-1 with TRBJ2-3, with D perhaps given as TRBD1 or TRBD2 (5 bases each). This CDR3 is 16 amino acids long. The V end lost 5 bases, the J end lost 0 bases, and 15 bases lay between the germline ends. Germline loops: CDR1 MGHRA, CDR2 YSYEKL. In DNA form, the CDR3 reads TGCGCCAGCAGCTTCGAGGGGCAGCGGAGCACAGATACGCAGTATTTT. This translates into CASSFEGQRSTDTQYF.

The chain recombines TRBV9 with TRBJ2-2; 14 bases line up with TRBD2. CDR1 and CDR2 from the germline V gene are SGDLS and YYNGEE. Trimming at V came to 0 bases and at J to 6 bases, leaving 1 base not matched to a gene. This CDR3 spans 16 amino acids. The DNA of the CDR3 is TGTGCCAGCAGCGTAGCGGGACTAGCGGGAGCCGGGGAGCTGTTTTTT. Encoded protein: CASSVAGLAGAGELFF.

The rearrangement links TRBV6-5 to TRBJ1-2; D is perhaps TRBD1 (6 bases). Trimming took 7 bases from V and 3 from J, leaving 12 bases between them. The germline CDR1 and CDR2 sequences are MNHEY and SVGAGI. The CDR3 length is 13 residues. CDR3 loop: CASTPQGDYGYTF. CDR3 sequence (DNA): TGTGCCAGCACCCCACAGGGCGACTATGGCTACACCTTC.

This clone was observed a single time. The chain is built from TRBV20-1 and TRBJ2-1; no definite D call. Trimming pared 3 bases from V and 5 bases from J, leaving 11 bases between. CDR3 length equals 13 residues. CDR1 is DFQATT, CDR2 SNEGSKA, per germline (reference sequence). The CDR3 is CSASRPNHNEQFF. DNA of the CDR3: TGCAGTGCTAGTCGCCCGAATCACAATGAGCAGTTCTTC.

This chain connects TRBV3-1 (or the pseudogene TRBV3-2) to TRBJ2-7; TRBD1 matches 7 bases. V trimming: 1 base; J trimming: 6 bases; junction bases outside the gene matches: 6. CDR1 is LGHDT, CDR2 YNNKEL, per germline (reference sequence). The CDR3 length is 14 residues. CDR3 DNA sequence: TGTGCCAGCAGCCAAGGGTACAGGGGCGTCGAGCAGTACTTC. Its translation is CASSQGYRGVEQYF.

The chain is built from TRBV11-3 and TRBJ2-2; D not resolved. The V gene's germline CDR1 is SGHNT and CDR2 YENEEA. The CDR3 sequence is 14 residues long. V was clipped by 5 bases and J by 6 bases, with 13 bases between them. The CDR3 is CASSPSYSAGELFF. CDR3 in DNA: TGTGCCAGCAGCCCGAGTTACTCGGCCGGGGAGCTGTTTTTT.